Given below is one TCR beta chain in context. Its antigen is undetermined. The TRB cDNA libraries were prepared by 5' RACE with UMI labels. With the 5' RACE reads reprocessed, TCRdb shows one record per CDR3 protein and no DNA. The table lists some 130,000 distinct CDR3 sequences. The length of the CDR3 is 13 residues. Germline CDR1 reads MDHEN; CDR2 reads SYDVKM. The entry originates in a study of CXCR3-negative and CXCR3-positive naive CD8 T cells. Overall study: The libraries yielded about 135 million TRB reads, about 1.5 +/- 0.3 million each.

General study points: Diversity proved comparably high across both naive subsets and much lower in memory CD8+ cells. Expression of CXCR3 was partially reduced after cryopreservation, and fresh PBMCs were used in most assays. More hydrophobic TRB CDR3s were found in CXCR3-positive naive cells than in CXCR3-negative naive cells.

The specimen was naive CXCR3- CD8+ T cells from blood. Subset: CD45RO-CCR7+CD27+CD95- naive CD8+ T cells lacking CXCR3 (TNR3-). V is TRBV28 and J is TRBJ2-7. The TCR sequence derives from a human donor in good health. Some clones in this sample may be carry-over from other donors' samples. The CDR3 protein is CASRFLGNYEQYF.